One and the same sample provided the 14 T cell receptor beta chains below, sequenced in a study of OX40 agonist ivuxolimab in advanced cancers. Libraries were prepared by immunoSEQ multiplex PCR; TCRdb keeps only in-frame clonotypes and omits some of them. The profile shows 50,000 or so clones, around 80% of them singletons. The sample here was CD4+ or CD8+ T cells sorted from blood, taken in a trial of the OX40 agonist ivuxolimab. Every receptor here comes from an adult with an advanced solid tumor such as melanoma, head and neck, liver or kidney cancer.

The chain recombines TRBV5-4 with TRBJ2-5; 8 bases are shared with TRBD2. The DNA matches TRBJ2-7 better at its end, which makes the J call doubtful. CDR1 is SGHNT and CDR2 is YYREEE in the germline V gene (reference sequence). The CDR3 is 15 amino acids. CDR3 sequence reads: CASSPGGGSSYEQYF. CDR3 sequence (DNA): TGTGCCAGCAGCCCCGGGGGGGGCAGTTCCTACGAGCAGTACTTC.

V is TRBV28 and J is TRBJ1-1; D gene ambiguous. This CDR3 has 11 amino acids. The germline gives CDR1 MDHEN, CDR2 SYDVKM. V was trimmed by 3 bases and J by 8 bases, leaving 7 bases between them. The CDR3 region is CASSFGVEAFF. The CDR3 DNA reads TGTGCCAGCAGTTTTGGAGTCGAAGCTTTCTTT.

This chain joins TRBV2 and TRBJ1-6, with 8 bases lining up with TRBD1. CDR3 size: 14 residues. Germline V gene lookup returns CDR1 SNHLY and CDR2 FYNNEI. V lost 5 bases and J lost 13; bases outside the gene matches: 10. The CDR3 loop is CASSPQGAFDPLHF. The CDR3 nucleotides are TGTGCCAGCAGTCCGCAGGGGGCTTTCGACCCCCTCCACTTT. Complete variable domain (other parts from reference TRBV2 and TRBJ1-6): EPEVTQTPSHQVTQMGQEVILRCVPISNHLYFYWYRQILGQKVEFLVSFYNNEISEKSEIFDDQFSVERPDGSNFTLKIRSTKLEDSAMYFCASSPQGAFDPLHFGNGTRLTVT.

V is TRBV7-8 and J is TRBJ2-1; D is unclear. Looked up from germline, CDR1 is SGHVS and CDR2 is FQNEAQ. CDR3 size: 15 residues. The V gene lost 5 bases and the J gene lost 8 bases, with 19 bases spanning the gap. In nucleotides, the CDR3 is TGTGCCAGCAGCCCCCTAGGCTGGGTAGGTGATGAGCAGTTCTTC. Translated, it gives CASSPLGWVGDEQFF.

V gene TRBV28 combines with J gene TRBJ1-5, with TRBD1 identical over 9 bases. The CDR3 contains 14 residues. J was trimmed by 9 bases and V by 4 bases; bases with no gene match: 7. In germline, CDR1 is MDHEN, CDR2 SYDVKM. The CDR3 spells CASSSLQGARPQHF. The DNA for the CDR3 is TGTGCCAGCAGTTCCTTACAGGGGGCGCGGCCCCAGCATTTT.

The chain links TRBV13 to TRBJ2-3; 16 bases agree with TRBD2. V lost 5 bases and J lost 5; bases outside the gene matches: 10. Germline V lookup: CDR1 PRHDT, CDR2 FYEKMQ (reference sequence). The CDR3 length is 18 residues. The CDR3 loop is CASSRPGTSGRALDTQYF. CDR3 in DNA: TGTGCCAGCAGCCGACCCGGGACTAGCGGGAGGGCCTTAGATACGCAGTATTTT.

This rearrangement joins TRBV5-4 to TRBJ2-5, with 9 bases fitting TRBD1. The V segment lost 4 bases and the J segment 4 bases; nucleotides outside the gene matches: 2. The CDR3 is made up of 13 amino acids. CDR1 is SGHNT, CDR2 YYREEE, per germline (reference sequence). CDR3 sequence reads: CASSPQGAETQYF. Written as DNA, the CDR3 is TGTGCCAGCAGCCCACAGGGGGCAGAGACCCAGTACTTC.

The CDR3 loop is CASSESRGWEETQYF. CDR3 coding DNA: TGCGCCAGCAGTGAATCACGGGGGTGGGAAGAGACCCAGTACTTC. This chain uses TRBV10-1 with TRBJ2-5; possibly TRBD2 for D (6 bases). CDR3 length: 15 amino acids. Germline V CDR1 and CDR2: WNHNN, SYGVQD (reference sequence). V gave up 3 bases and J gave up 3 bases, with 14 bases separating them.

The CDR3 loop is CASSTTSHYNYGYTF. CDR3 DNA sequence: TGTGCCAGCAGTACGACCTCACACTATAACTATGGCTACACCTTC. The chain uses TRBV28 and TRBJ1-2; D is ambiguous. This CDR3 is built from 15 residues. Per germline, CDR1 MDHEN and CDR2 SYDVKM. Trimming shortened V by 5 bases and J by 1 base, and 14 bases separated the two germline ends.

V usage is TRBV2 and J usage is TRBJ2-1; no definite D call. V lost 8 bases to trimming and J lost 8 bases, with 7 bases between them. The CDR3 runs 10 residues. Germline V CDR1 and CDR2: SNHLY, FYNNEI. The CDR3 spells CASGSYEQFF. CDR3 DNA sequence: TGTGCCAGCGGTAGCTATGAGCAGTTCTTC.

The genes are TRBV18 and TRBJ2-5; 8 positions agree with TRBD2. Per the germline V gene, CDR1 is KGHSH and CDR2 is LQKENI. Germline trimming cut 3 bases from V and 5 bases from J; bases unmatched to any gene: 5. The CDR3 is 14 residues long. The CDR3 region has the DNA TGTGCCAGCTCACCGGGCGGGGGGCCGGAGACCCAGTACTTC. It yields the protein CASSPGGGPETQYF. The whole variable domain, filled in from reference TRBV18 and TRBJ2-5, reads NAGVMQNPRHLVRRRGQEARLRCSPMKGHSHVYWYRQLPEEGLKFMVYLQKENIIDESGMPKERFSAEFPKEGPSILRIQQVVRGDSAAYFCASSPGGGPETQYFGPGTRLLVL.

The CDR3 sequence is CASSRLADSYEQYV. The CDR3 DNA is TGTGCCAGCAGTAGGCTAGCGGACTCCTACGAGCAGTACGTC. This chain connects TRBV6-4 to TRBJ2-7, with 7 bases fitting TRBD2. There are 14 residues in the CDR3. V shed 5 bases, J shed 0 bases, and the junction held 4 bases outside the gene matches. Germline CDR1 reads MRHNA; CDR2 reads SNTAGT.

The chain carries TRBV5-5 and TRBJ1-4; perhaps TRBD1 as D (6 bases). The CDR3 covers 14 residues. Germline V lookup: CDR1 SGHKS, CDR2 YYEKEE (reference sequence). V was shortened by 1 base and J by 7 bases, with 11 bases between the two germline ends. The CDR3 nucleotides are TGTGCCAGCAGCTTGCCTGGGGGCGGTGAAAAACTGTTTTTT. Protein: CASSLPGGGEKLFF.

This sequence joins TRBV7-8 and TRBJ2-1; no clear D. Looked up from germline, CDR1 is SGHVS and CDR2 is FQNEAQ. The CDR3 totals 13 residues. V gave up 0 bases and J gave up 9 bases, with 9 bases separating them. DNA of the CDR3: TGTGCCAGCAGCTTAGCGAGTAATGCTGAGCAGTTCTTC. Its protein product is CASSLASNAEQFF. Complete variable domain (other parts from reference TRBV7-8 and TRBJ2-1): GAGVSQSPRYKVAKRGQDVALRCDPISGHVSLFWYQQALGQGPEFLTYFQNEAQLDKSGLPSDRFFAERPEGSVSTLKIQRTQQEDSAVYLCASSLASNAEQFFGPGTRLTVL.